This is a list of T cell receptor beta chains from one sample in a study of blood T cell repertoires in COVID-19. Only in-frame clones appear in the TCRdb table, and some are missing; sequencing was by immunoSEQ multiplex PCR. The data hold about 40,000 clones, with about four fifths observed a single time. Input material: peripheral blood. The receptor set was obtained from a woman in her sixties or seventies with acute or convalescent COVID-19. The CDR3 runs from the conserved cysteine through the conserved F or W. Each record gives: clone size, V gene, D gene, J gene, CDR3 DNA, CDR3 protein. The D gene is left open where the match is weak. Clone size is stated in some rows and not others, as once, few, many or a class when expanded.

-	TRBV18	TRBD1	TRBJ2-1	TGTGCCAGCTCACCCGGGACAGGGTTTCGTGAGCAGTTCTTC	CASSPGTGFREQFF
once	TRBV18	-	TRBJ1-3	TGTGCCAGCTCACCACCGTCCGTAAGCGTCTCTGGAAACACCATATATTTT	CASSPPSVSVSGNTIYF
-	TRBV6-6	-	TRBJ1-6	TGTGCCAGCAGTCGCCAACAGGGAACGATGACGAGCTCCTATAATTCACCCCTCCACTTT	CASSRQQGTMTSSYNSPLHF
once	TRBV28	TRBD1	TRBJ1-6	TGTGCCAGCCTCCGGGACAGGTATTCACCCCTCCACTTT	CASLRDRYSPLHF
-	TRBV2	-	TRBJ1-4	TGTGCCAGCAGACCACAGGGCCTGGTTGAAAAACTGTTTTTT	CASRPQGLVEKLFF
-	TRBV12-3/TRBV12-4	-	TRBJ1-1	TGTGCCAGCAGTTTAGGTAAGAACACTGAAGCTTTCTTT	CASSLGKNTEAFF
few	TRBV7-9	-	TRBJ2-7	TGTGCCAGCAGCTTAACAGGGTTCTACGAGCAGTACTTC	CASSLTGFYEQYF
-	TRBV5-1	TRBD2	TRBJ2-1	TGCGCCAGCAGAAGTCGGGGGGAGGGCGACAATGAGCAGTTCTTC	CASRSRGEGDNEQFF
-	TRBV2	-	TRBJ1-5	TGTGCCAGCAGTCCCGTGGCTAGCAATCAGCCCCAGCATTTT	CASSPVASNQPQHF
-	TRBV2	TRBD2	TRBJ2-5	TGTGCCAGCAGTGAAGCGGGACTAGCGGGAAGGCAAGAGACCCAGTACTTC	CASSEAGLAGRQETQYF
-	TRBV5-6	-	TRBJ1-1	TGTGCCAGCAGCTCGCAGATAGGACAGACGAACACTGAAGCTTTCTTT	CASSSQIGQTNTEAFF
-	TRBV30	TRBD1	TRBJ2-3	TGTGCCTGGAGTGTTCAGGGGGTATACACAGATACGCAGTATTTT	CAWSVQGVYTDTQYF
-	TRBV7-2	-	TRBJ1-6	TGTGCCAGCAGCTTTTACACCAATTCACCCCTCCACTTT	CASSFYTNSPLHF
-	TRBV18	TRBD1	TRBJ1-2	TGTGCCAGCTCACCCCCGGGACAGAGGTCTTCCTATGGCTACACCTTC	CASSPPGQRSSYGYTF
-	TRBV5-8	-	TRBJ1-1	TGTGCCAGCAGCTTGTACCCGGGGGGCAGGGACACTGAAGCTTTCTTT	CASSLYPGGRDTEAFF
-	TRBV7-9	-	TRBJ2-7	TGTGCCAGCAGCTCCCGTATCTACGAGCAGTACTTC	CASSSRIYEQYF
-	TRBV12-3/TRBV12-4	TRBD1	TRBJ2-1	TGTGCCAGCAGTTTGAGCACAGGGGGTGAGCAGTTCTTC	CASSLSTGGEQFF
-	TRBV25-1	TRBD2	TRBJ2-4	TGTGCCAGCAGTGTGGGGGGGGGATCAGCCAAAAACATTCAGTACTTC	CASSVGGGSAKNIQYF
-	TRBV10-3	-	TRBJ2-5	TGTGCCATCAGTGGGCAGTACCAAGAGACCCAGTACTTC	CAISGQYQETQYF
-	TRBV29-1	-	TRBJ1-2	TGCAGCGTTGAGATAACAGGGCTCGGCTACACCTTC	CSVEITGLGYTF
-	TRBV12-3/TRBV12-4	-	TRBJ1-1	TGTGCCAGCAGTTGGACAGTCGGTGAAGCTTTCTTT	CASSWTVGEAFF
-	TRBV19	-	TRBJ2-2	TGTGCCAGTAGACGCAGGGGAAAAGCCGGGGAGCTGTTTTTT	CASRRRGKAGELFF
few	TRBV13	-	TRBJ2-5	TGTGCCAGCAGCCCCCCAGACTGGGGAGGCCAAGAGACCCAGTACTTC	CASSPPDWGGQETQYF
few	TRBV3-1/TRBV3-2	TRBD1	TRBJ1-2	TGTGCCAGCAGCCCGGGGACAGGGGCCCCCTATGGCTACACCTTC	CASSPGTGAPYGYTF
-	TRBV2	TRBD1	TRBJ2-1	TGTGCCAGCAGGAGGGACAGGGGATTCAATGAGCAGTTCTTC	CASRRDRGFNEQFF
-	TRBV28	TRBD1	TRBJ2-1	TGTGCCAGCAGTCCGACGGGACAGGGAGTCTACAATGAGCAGTTCTTC	CASSPTGQGVYNEQFF
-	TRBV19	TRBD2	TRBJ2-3	TGTGCCAGTAGTATTATGGGGAGGGCCAATACGCAGTATTTT	CASSIMGRANTQYF
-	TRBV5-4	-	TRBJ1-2	TGTGCCAGCAGCTACCTCGCGGGGAGCTATGGCTACACCTTC	CASSYLAGSYGYTF
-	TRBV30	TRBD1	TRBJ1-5	TGTGCCTGGAAACCCGGGACAGGGCCACGGCAGCCCCAGCATTTT	CAWKPGTGPRQPQHF
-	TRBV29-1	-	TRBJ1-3	TGCAGCGTAAGGGGGTCTGGAAACACCATATATTTT	CSVRGSGNTIYF
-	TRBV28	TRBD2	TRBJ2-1	TGTGCCAGCAGTTCCACTAGCGGGGCAAGGGATGAGCAGTTCTTC	CASSSTSGARDEQFF
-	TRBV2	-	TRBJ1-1	TGTGCCAGCAGTGAAGCGCTTCAGGCAGGGAACACTGAAGCTTTCTTT	CASSEALQAGNTEAFF
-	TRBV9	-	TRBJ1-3	TGTGCCAGCAGCGTAGCAGGAAATATCGGCCACACCATATATTTT	CASSVAGNIGHTIYF
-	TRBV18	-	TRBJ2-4	TGTGCCAGCTCACCCGAAGGCAGGTCCAAAAACATTCAGTACTTC	CASSPEGRSKNIQYF
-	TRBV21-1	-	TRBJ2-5	TGTGCCAGCAGCCTCAACCGAGGGACAGGGTGGGGTGGGACCCAGTACTTC	CASSLNRGTGWGGTQYF
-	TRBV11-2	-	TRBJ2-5	TGTGCCAGCAGCTTGGGGCGGTCAGTGGAGACCCAGTACTTC	CASSLGRSVETQYF
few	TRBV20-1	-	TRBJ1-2	TGCAGTGCTAGTGGGGGGAGGCACTATGGCTACACCTTC	CSASGGRHYGYTF
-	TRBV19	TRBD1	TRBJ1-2	TGTGCCAGTAGTATCCCCACAGGGGGCTTATGGTATGGCTACACCTTC	CASSIPTGGLWYGYTF
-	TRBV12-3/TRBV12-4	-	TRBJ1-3	TGTGCCAGCAGTTTACAGAACACCATATATTTT	CASSLQNTIYF
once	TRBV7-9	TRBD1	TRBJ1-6	TGTGCCAGCAGCTTAGGACAGGGCGGGTCACCCCTCCACTTT	CASSLGQGGSPLHF
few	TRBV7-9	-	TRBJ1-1	TGTGCCAGCATCCCTTGGGGGGTCCGCACTGAAGCTTTCTTT	CASIPWGVRTEAFF
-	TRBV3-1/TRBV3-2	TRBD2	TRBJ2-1	TGTGCCAGCAGCCACGGACTAGCCAACAATGAGCAGTTCTTC	CASSHGLANNEQFF
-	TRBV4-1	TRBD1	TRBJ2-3	TGCGCCAGCAGCCGCCGGACAGGGCCAACAGATACGCAGTATTTT	CASSRRTGPTDTQYF
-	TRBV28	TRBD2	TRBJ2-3	TGTGCCAGCAGCACTAGCGGGGTCGGAGCAGATACGCAGTATTTT	CASSTSGVGADTQYF
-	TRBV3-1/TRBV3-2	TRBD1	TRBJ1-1	TGTGCCAGCAGCCCCCCGGGACAGGATGAAGCTTTCTTT	CASSPPGQDEAFF
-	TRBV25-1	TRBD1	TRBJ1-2	TGTGCCAGCAGTGAATACGCCGGGACAGGGGGCATTGGCTACACCTTC	CASSEYAGTGGIGYTF
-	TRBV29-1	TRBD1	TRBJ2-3	TGCAGCGTTTCCCCCGGGACAGGGAGGCCAGATACGCAGTATTTT	CSVSPGTGRPDTQYF